Listed below are T cell receptor beta chains from one sample, sequenced in a study of Graves' ophthalmopathy and Graves' hyperthyroidism. One entry per CDR3 protein, called by TCRdb with MiXCR from the multiplex PCR reads. The data show about 220,000 distinct CDR3 sequences, roughly a fifth seen once. The source material was peripheral blood. Receptors were obtained from a woman in her 50s with Graves' ophthalmopathy. CDR3s include the opening cysteine and the closing phenylalanine or tryptophan.

J gene: TRBJ2-6
V gene: TRBV11-2
CDR3 protein: CASSLIMGRRGANVLTF

J gene: TRBJ2-5
V gene: TRBV6-1
CDR3 protein: CASRPTRVTIQETQYF

J gene: TRBJ1-5
V gene: TRBV19
CDR3 protein: CASTSREINQPQHF

J gene: TRBJ1-5
V gene: TRBV2
CDR3 protein: CASGPTGGHQPQHF

J gene: TRBJ1-2
V gene: TRBV4-1
CDR3 protein: CASSQDRGPLGNGYTF

J gene: TRBJ1-4
V gene: TRBV12-3/TRBV12-4
CDR3 protein: CASSLAGRGPNEKLFF

J gene: TRBJ2-7
V gene: TRBV13
CDR3 protein: CASSSRGASEQYF

J gene: TRBJ2-2
V gene: TRBV10-3
CDR3 protein: CAINRGSGELFF

J gene: TRBJ1-1
V gene: TRBV5-1
CDR3 protein: CASSWTGSITEAFF

J gene: TRBJ1-5
V gene: TRBV28
CDR3 protein: CAAGGQGVQPQHF

J gene: TRBJ2-7
V gene: TRBV15
CDR3 protein: CATSRETFGTSGMPSSYEQYF

J gene: TRBJ1-1
V gene: TRBV19
CDR3 protein: CASSIGRTGRGTEAFF

J gene: TRBJ1-5
V gene: TRBV6-4
CDR3 protein: CASSHPPSRGGNQPQHF

J gene: TRBJ1-2
V gene: TRBV24-1
CDR3 protein: CATSDLQSELQGHYGYTF

J gene: TRBJ2-5
V gene: TRBV5-1
CDR3 protein: CASSPKDPHQETQYF

J gene: TRBJ2-3
V gene: TRBV30
CDR3 protein: CAWSWRATDTQYF

J gene: TRBJ1-1
V gene: TRBV20-1
CDR3 protein: CSARSQLNTEAFF

J gene: TRBJ1-2
V gene: TRBV28
CDR3 protein: CASRGGYGYTF

J gene: TRBJ2-7
V gene: TRBV29-1
CDR3 protein: CSVVLFSGTYEQYF

J gene: TRBJ1-2
V gene: TRBV10-3
CDR3 protein: CAISEKGGNYGYTF

J gene: TRBJ2-7
V gene: TRBV19
CDR3 protein: CASSIDQGTAAYEQYF

J gene: TRBJ2-7
V gene: TRBV6-5
CDR3 protein: CASSYSPDRNYEQYF

J gene: TRBJ2-7
V gene: TRBV27
CDR3 protein: CASIGRFYEQYF

J gene: TRBJ1-1
V gene: TRBV29-1
CDR3 protein: CSAFSGGNTEAFF

J gene: TRBJ1-5
V gene: TRBV6-1
CDR3 protein: CASREGRGHFNQPQHF

J gene: TRBJ1-5
V gene: TRBV20-1
CDR3 protein: CSAPGQGGRNRPQHF

J gene: TRBJ1-3
V gene: TRBV6-1
CDR3 protein: CASLKPQGYGNTIYF

J gene: TRBJ1-5
V gene: TRBV12-3/TRBV12-4
CDR3 protein: CASSFGDGGRPQHF

J gene: TRBJ2-2
V gene: TRBV13
CDR3 protein: CASSPGGQGTNTGELFF

J gene: TRBJ1-2
V gene: TRBV19
CDR3 protein: CASSRAGSSYGYTF

J gene: TRBJ2-5
V gene: TRBV11-2
CDR3 protein: CASSPTTRSETQYF

J gene: TRBJ2-2
V gene: TRBV15
CDR3 protein: CATSRVGGGLRELFF

J gene: TRBJ1-2
V gene: TRBV5-1
CDR3 protein: CASSDLSGTVTSGYTF

J gene: TRBJ1-2
V gene: TRBV12-3/TRBV12-4
CDR3 protein: CASSLRRTTYGYTF

J gene: TRBJ2-7
V gene: TRBV7-2
CDR3 protein: CASSFSTSGRNEQYF

J gene: TRBJ1-6
V gene: TRBV7-9
CDR3 protein: CASSSSDLESSYNSPLHF

J gene: TRBJ2-7
V gene: TRBV7-3
CDR3 protein: CASSRSRQGLNEQYF

J gene: TRBJ2-7
V gene: TRBV11-1
CDR3 protein: CASSPPSRASSYEQYF

J gene: TRBJ2-2
V gene: TRBV5-1
CDR3 protein: CASTPGTYTGELFF

J gene: TRBJ1-5
V gene: TRBV27
CDR3 protein: CASSPGGFGQPQHF

J gene: TRBJ1-2
V gene: TRBV20-1
CDR3 protein: CSASATSYGYTF

J gene: TRBJ1-1
V gene: TRBV2
CDR3 protein: CASRAVRGWSEAFF

J gene: TRBJ2-7
V gene: TRBV3-1
CDR3 protein: CASSSDPNEQYF

J gene: TRBJ1-5
V gene: TRBV24-1
CDR3 protein: CATSDSQGNQPQHF

J gene: TRBJ2-7
V gene: TRBV12-3/TRBV12-4
CDR3 protein: CASSVPGLAYEQYF

J gene: TRBJ2-3
V gene: TRBV20-1
CDR3 protein: CRARSILAGYTDTQYF

J gene: TRBJ2-2
V gene: TRBV19
CDR3 protein: CASSIDGKSGELFF

J gene: TRBJ2-7
V gene: TRBV3-1
CDR3 protein: CASSQGPHPGGFPYEQYF

J gene: TRBJ1-1
V gene: TRBV29-1
CDR3 protein: CSVEGSQGQGILNAFF

J gene: TRBJ2-7
V gene: TRBV24-1
CDR3 protein: CATMSLREDGSYEQYF

J gene: TRBJ2-3
V gene: TRBV11-2
CDR3 protein: CASSLVRGVSTDTQYF